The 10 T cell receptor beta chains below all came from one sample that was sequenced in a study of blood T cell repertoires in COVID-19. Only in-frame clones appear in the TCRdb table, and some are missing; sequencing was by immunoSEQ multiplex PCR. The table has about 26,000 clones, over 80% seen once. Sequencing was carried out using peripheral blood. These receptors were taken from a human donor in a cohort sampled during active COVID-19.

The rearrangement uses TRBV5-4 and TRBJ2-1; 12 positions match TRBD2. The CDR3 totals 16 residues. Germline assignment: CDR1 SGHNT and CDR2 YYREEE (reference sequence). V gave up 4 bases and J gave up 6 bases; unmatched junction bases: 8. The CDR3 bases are TGTGCCAGCAGCCCGGGTGCTAGCGGGGGGGCCAATGAGCAGTTCTTC. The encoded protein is CASSPGASGGANEQFF.

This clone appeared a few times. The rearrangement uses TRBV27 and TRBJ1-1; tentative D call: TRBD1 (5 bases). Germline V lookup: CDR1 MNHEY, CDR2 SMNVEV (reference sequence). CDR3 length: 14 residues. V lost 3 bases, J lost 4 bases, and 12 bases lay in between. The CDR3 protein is CASSFAGRTTEAFF. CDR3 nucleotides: TGTGCCAGCAGTTTCGCAGGGAGGACCACTGAAGCTTTCTTT.

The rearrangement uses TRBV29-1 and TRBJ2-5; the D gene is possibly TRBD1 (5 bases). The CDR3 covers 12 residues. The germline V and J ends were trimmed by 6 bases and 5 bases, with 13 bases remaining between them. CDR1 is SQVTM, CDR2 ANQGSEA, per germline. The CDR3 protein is CSVGHTKETQYF. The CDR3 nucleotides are TGCAGCGTAGGACATACTAAGGAGACCCAGTACTTC.

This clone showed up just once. CDR3 residues: CASSSGDRGSEKLFF. CDR3 DNA sequence: TGTGCCAGCAGCTCCGGGGACAGGGGTTCGGAAAAACTGTTTTTT. The gene calls are TRBV5-4 and TRBJ1-4, with 10 bases that match TRBD1. V trimming: 3 bases; J trimming: 8 bases; junction bases outside the gene matches: 7. Germline values: CDR1 SGHNT, CDR2 YYREEE (reference sequence). This CDR3 is built from 15 residues.

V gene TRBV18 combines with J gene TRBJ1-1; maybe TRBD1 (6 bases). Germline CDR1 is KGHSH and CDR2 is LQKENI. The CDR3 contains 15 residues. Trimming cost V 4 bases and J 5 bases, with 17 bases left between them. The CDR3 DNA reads TGTGCCAGCTCACACGTCCTGGACAGTGGGACTGAAGCTTTCTTT. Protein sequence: CASSHVLDSGTEAFF. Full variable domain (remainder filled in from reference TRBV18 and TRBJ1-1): NAGVMQNPRHLVRRRGQEARLRCSPMKGHSHVYWYRQLPEEGLKFMVYLQKENIIDESGMPKERFSAEFPKEGPSILRIQQVVRGDSAAYFCASSHVLDSGTEAFFGQGTRLTVV.

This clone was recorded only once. CDR3 sequence: CASSLRREETQYF. CDR3 coding DNA: TGCGCCAGCAGCTTGCGGAGGGAAGAGACCCAGTACTTC. This chain connects TRBV5-1 to TRBJ2-5; tentative D call: TRBD2 (6 bases). The CDR3 has 13 amino acids. Germline CDR1 SGHRS, CDR2 YFSETQ. V was cut by 1 base and J by 3 bases, with 7 bases left in between.

The CDR3 coding sequence is TGTGCCAGCAGTGACCACTATAATTCACCCCTCCACTTT. Residues: CASSDHYNSPLHF. The chain carries TRBV2 and TRBJ1-6; D gene unclear. CDR1 and CDR2 from the germline V gene are SNHLY and FYNNEI. V was clipped by 3 bases and J by 3 bases, with 3 bases between them. The CDR3 totals 13 residues.

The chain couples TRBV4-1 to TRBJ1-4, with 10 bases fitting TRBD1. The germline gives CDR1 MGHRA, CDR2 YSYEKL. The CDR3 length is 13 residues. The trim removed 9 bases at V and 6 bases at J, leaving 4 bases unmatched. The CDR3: CASFGTGDEKLFF. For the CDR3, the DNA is TGCGCCAGTTTCGGGACAGGGGATGAAAAACTGTTTTTT.

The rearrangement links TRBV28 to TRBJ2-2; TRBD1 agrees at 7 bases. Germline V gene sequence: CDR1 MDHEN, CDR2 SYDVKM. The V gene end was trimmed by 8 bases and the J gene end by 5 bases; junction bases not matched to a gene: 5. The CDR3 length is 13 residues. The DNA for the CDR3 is TGTGCCAGCGGAAACAGGGGAACCGGGGAGCTGTTTTTT. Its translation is CASGNRGTGELFF. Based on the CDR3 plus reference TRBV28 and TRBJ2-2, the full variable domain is DVKVTQSSRYLVKRTGEKVFLECVQDMDHENMFWYRQDPGLGLRLIYFSYDVKMKEKGDIPEGYSVSREKKERFSLILESASTNQTSMYLCASGNRGTGELFFGEGSRLTVL.

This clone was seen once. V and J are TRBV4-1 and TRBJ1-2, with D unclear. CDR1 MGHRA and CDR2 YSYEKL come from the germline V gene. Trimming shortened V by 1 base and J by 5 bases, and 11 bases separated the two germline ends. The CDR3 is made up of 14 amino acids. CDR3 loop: CASSQAPSIYGYTF. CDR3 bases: TGCGCCAGCAGCCAAGCTCCCTCTATTTATGGCTACACCTTC.